One sample yielded the 21 T cell receptor beta chains listed below, sequenced in a study of T cell responses to AZD1222 COVID-19 vaccine. Here immunoSEQ multiplex PCR was the method, and the copy in TCRdb shows in-frame clones only, minus some. The sample contains about 140,000 clones, around 90% of which appear only once. The input for sequencing was peripheral blood, taken 28 days after the second dose of the MenACWY control vaccine. These receptors all stem from an adult who received the MenACWY meningococcal vaccine as a control.

The rearrangement links TRBV4-3 to TRBJ2-2; D is unresolved. The length of the CDR3 is 18 residues. The V gene's germline CDR1 is LGHNA and CDR2 YSLEER. V lost 0 bases to trimming and J lost 1 base, with 15 bases between them. The CDR3 DNA reads TGCGCCAGCAGCCAAGACCCTTTCTCGCGTTTGAACACCGGGGAGCTGTTTTTT. Translating it yields CASSQDPFSRLNTGELFF.

The chain couples TRBV2 to TRBJ2-4, with TRBD1 identical over 7 bases. The junction had 8 bases not matched to a gene; V was cut back by 10 bases and J by 5 bases. The CDR3 sequence is 13 residues long. The germline V gene has CDR1 SNHLY and CDR2 FYNNEI. The CDR3 reads CATGRGHENIQYF. DNA of the CDR3: TGTGCCACGGGTAGGGGGCATGAAAACATTCAGTACTTC.

The chain couples TRBV7-9 to TRBJ1-1, with D possibly being TRBD1 (5 bases). Trimming left V 2 bases short and J 5 bases short, with 12 bases between. There are 14 residues in the CDR3. The germline CDR1 and CDR2 sequences are SEHNR and FQNEAQ (reference sequence). Here the CDR3 DNA reads TGTGCCAGCAGCTTAATGCGTCAGGGAACTGAAGCTTTCTTT. This translates into CASSLMRQGTEAFF.

V and J are TRBV5-4 and TRBJ1-2; no clear D gene. CDR1 is SGHNT, CDR2 YYREEE, per germline (reference sequence). The germline V and J ends were trimmed by 7 bases and 3 bases, with 16 bases remaining between them. The CDR3 sequence is 14 residues long. CDR3 region: CASRSEVVDYGYTF. CDR3 coding DNA: TGTGCCAGCCGCAGTGAAGTGGTCGACTATGGCTACACCTTC.

J is TRBJ2-7 and V is TRBV7-3; the D call may be TRBD1 or TRBD2 (5 bases each). CDR3 length equals 14 residues. CDR1 is SGHTA and CDR2 is FQGTGA in the germline V gene. Trimming shortened V by 1 base and J by 0 bases, and 7 bases separated the two germline ends. The CDR3 loop is CASSLSGGSYEQYF. In nucleotides, the CDR3 is TGTGCCAGCAGCTTAAGTGGGGGCTCCTACGAGCAGTACTTC.

The chain couples TRBV18 to TRBJ1-1; no clear D gene. Germline lookup yields CDR1 KGHSH and CDR2 LQKENI. V was cut by 0 bases and J by 8 bases, with 10 bases left in between. This CDR3 region has 13 residues. CDR3 bases: TGTGCCAGCTCACCACCGGGTTCGGTCGAAGCTTTCTTT. It codes for CASSPPGSVEAFF.

The V gene is TRBV19, the J gene TRBJ1-1; weak D call: TRBD1 (6 bases). CDR3 length equals 15 residues. The V end lost 6 bases, the J end lost 1 base, and 15 bases lay between the germline ends. In germline, CDR1 is LNHDA, CDR2 SQIVND (reference sequence). DNA of the CDR3: TGTGCCAGTAGCTCCGACAGGCAGAGGAACACTGAAGCTTTCTTT. This sequence encodes CASSSDRQRNTEAFF.

This clone was picked up one time. Here the CDR3 DNA reads TGTGCCAGCAGCTACGGACTAGCGGGTATAGGAGATACGCAGTATTTT. This gives the protein CASSYGLAGIGDTQYF. The chain uses TRBV5-5 and TRBJ2-3; TRBD2 agrees at 11 bases. The CDR3 has 16 amino acids. J was trimmed by 5 bases and V by 3 bases; bases with no gene match: 8. CDR1 is SGHKS and CDR2 is YYEKEE in the germline V gene (reference sequence).

The V call is TRBV7-8, the J call TRBJ1-5; D uncertain. V was cut by 1 base and J by 0 bases, with 7 bases left in between. Germline V gives CDR1 SGHVS, CDR2 FQNEAQ. This CDR3 has 15 residues. The CDR3 protein is CASSLEDYSNQPQHF. In nucleotides, the CDR3 is TGTGCCAGCAGCTTAGAGGACTATAGCAATCAGCCCCAGCATTTT.

The chain joins TRBV3-1 (or the pseudogene TRBV3-2) to TRBJ2-7; tentative D call: TRBD1 (5 bases). Trimming shortened V by 0 bases and J by 4 bases, and 16 bases separated the two germline ends. CDR3 size: 16 residues. Germline CDR1 and CDR2: LGHDT and YNNKEL (reference sequence). The CDR3 here is CASSQEGVGASYEQYF. The CDR3 DNA follows: TGTGCCAGCAGCCAAGAAGGGGTTGGAGCGTCATACGAGCAGTACTTC.

This chain connects TRBV30 to TRBJ1-2; D is undetermined. CDR1 GTSNPN and CDR2 SVGIG come from the germline V gene (reference sequence). The CDR3 loop spans 12 amino acids. V lost 2 bases to trimming and J lost 4 bases, with 8 bases between them. Here the CDR3 DNA reads TGTGCCTGGAGTACGGGATCCTATGGCTACACCTTC. Translating gives CAWSTGSYGYTF.

The chain recombines TRBV28 with TRBJ1-2, with D maybe TRBD1 (6 bases). This CDR3 spans 13 amino acids. V dropped 5 bases and J dropped 5 bases, with 12 bases sitting between them. Germline V gene lookup returns CDR1 MDHEN and CDR2 SYDVKM. In DNA form, the CDR3 reads TGTGCCAGCAGTACCACAGGGTGGTATGGCTACACCTTC. This translates into CASSTTGWYGYTF.

This clone came up once. The chain carries TRBV21-1 and TRBJ2-2; TRBD1 was called by the table and not checked on the DNA. TRBV21-1 is marked as a pseudogene. The CDR3 sequence is 16 residues long. The CDR3 coding sequence is TGTGCCAGCAGCAAAGGTCTCAGGCGACCCACCGGGGAGCTGTTTTTT. It yields the protein CASSKGLRRPTGELFF.

The rearrangement joins TRBV28 to TRBJ1-5; D unclear. The V end lost 4 bases, the J end lost 3 bases, and 10 bases lay between the germline ends. The CDR3 consists of 14 residues. Per the germline V gene, CDR1 is MDHEN and CDR2 is SYDVKM. This CDR3 reads CASSWYGNNQPQHF. CDR3 bases: TGTGCCAGCAGTTGGTACGGTAACAATCAGCCCCAGCATTTT.

The chain combines TRBV12-3 or TRBV12-4 with TRBJ1-4, with D perhaps TRBD1 (5 bases). This CDR3 has 13 residues. V lost 6 bases to trimming and J lost 5 bases, with 10 bases between them. CDR3 amino acids: CASSRGNNEKLFF. CDR3 coding DNA: TGTGCCAGCAGCCGGGGGAACAATGAAAAACTGTTTTTT.

The gene calls are TRBV24-1 and TRBJ2-3; D might be TRBD1 (6 bases). V was trimmed by 0 bases and J by 2 bases, leaving 8 bases between them. The germline V gene has CDR1 KGHDR and CDR2 SFDVKD. There are 15 residues in the CDR3. The CDR3, as DNA: TGTGCCACCAGTGATTTGGGGGGCCTCACAGATACGCAGTATTTT. Translating gives CATSDLGGLTDTQYF.

V usage is TRBV4-2 and J usage is TRBJ2-1; 14 positions match TRBD2. J lost 6 bases, V lost 0 bases, and 4 bases had no gene match. The CDR3 totals 17 residues. Germline V gene lookup returns CDR1 LGHNA and CDR2 YNFKEQ. The CDR3 DNA reads as TGTGCCAGCAGCCAAGACCCTGGGACTAGCGGGGGCAATGAGCAGTTCTTC. Amino acid sequence: CASSQDPGTSGGNEQFF.

The chain has TRBV19 and TRBJ1-3; D is undetermined. V lost 5 bases to trimming and J lost 4 bases, with 15 bases between them. Germline CDR1 reads LNHDA; CDR2 reads SQIVND (reference sequence). This CDR3 is built from 15 residues. The CDR3 DNA sequence: TGTGCCAGTAGTCTCGACTCGGGCCAGGGAAACACCATATATTTT. It translates to CASSLDSGQGNTIYF.

The V and J genes are TRBV29-1 and TRBJ2-2; D gene ambiguous. The V end lost 5 bases, the J end lost 2 bases, and 3 bases lay between the germline ends. Germline assignment: CDR1 SQVTM and CDR2 ANQGSEA. This CDR3 spans 11 amino acids. The CDR3 loop is CSVLNTGELFF. CDR3 DNA: TGCAGCGTTCTTAACACCGGGGAGCTGTTTTTT.

V gene TRBV7-2 combines with J gene TRBJ2-3; D is undetermined. The germline V gene has CDR1 SGHTA and CDR2 FQGNSA. This CDR3 comprises 15 residues. V shed 4 bases and J shed 6 bases, with 17 bases lying between them. For the CDR3, the DNA is TGTGCCAGCAGCTCGGACGGCCTGCCTGGGGATACGCAGTATTTT. Residues: CASSSDGLPGDTQYF.

This rearrangement joins TRBV29-1 to TRBJ1-1; 10 bases fit TRBD1. The CDR3 spans 14 residues. Looked up from germline, CDR1 is SQVTM and CDR2 is ANQGSEA. Trimming cost V 5 bases and J 5 bases; bases outside gene matches: 8. CDR3 region: CSVWPGQGRTEAFF. CDR3 DNA: TGCAGCGTTTGGCCGGGACAGGGGCGGACTGAAGCTTTCTTT. Full variable domain (missing parts from reference TRBV29-1 and TRBJ1-1): SAVISQKPSRDICQRGTSLTIQCQVDSQVTMMFWYRQQPGQSLTLIATANQGSEATYESGFVIDKFPISRPNLTFSTLTVSNMSPEDSSIYLCSVWPGQGRTEAFFGQGTRLTVV.